Presented here are 10 T cell receptor beta chains from one specimen sequenced in a study of CD8 T cells in Susac syndrome. Random hexamers were used to reverse transcribe an amount of about 0.45 to 1 ug RNA. TCRdb independently ran MiXCR on the immunoSEQ multiplex PCR reads; one entry per CDR3 protein. Of around 45,000 distinct CDR3 sequences listed, about 91% are singletons. The sample comprised CD8+ T cells from PBMCs. All receptors derive from a human donor in good health.

The genes are TRBV2 and TRBJ2-1; D is perhaps TRBD2 (5 bases). The germline V gene has CDR1 SNHLY and CDR2 FYNNEI. The CDR3 extends over 16 amino acids. V lost 2 bases, J lost 3 bases, and 14 bases lay in between. The CDR3 DNA is TGTGCCAGCAGTGAACCCCTCCTAGCCCGCTACAATGAGCAGTTCTTC. Translation: CASSEPLLARYNEQFF.

This chain links TRBV5-4 with TRBJ2-7; TRBD2 aligns across 7 bases. There are 15 residues in the CDR3. Germline CDR1 and CDR2: SGHNT and YYREEE (reference sequence). The J segment lost 2 bases and the V segment lost 3 bases, leaving 8 bases of the junction unmatched. In DNA form, the CDR3 reads TGTGCCAGCAGCTACGCGGGAGATCCCCCCTACGAGCAGTACTTC. Its protein is CASSYAGDPPYEQYF.

This clonotype was seen a single time. The genes are TRBV7-9 and TRBJ2-1; 11 bases map to TRBD2. Germline-derived CDR1 and CDR2 are SEHNR and FQNEAQ (reference sequence). The trim removed 8 bases at V and 8 bases at J, leaving 8 bases unmatched. The CDR3 runs 14 residues. The CDR3 bases are TGTGCCAGCGGCACTAGCGGGAGTTGGGATGAGCAGTTCTTC. Its protein product is CASGTSGSWDEQFF.

The chain employs TRBV6-5 and TRBJ2-1; possible D gene TRBD1, 5 bases. The V and J ends lost 2 bases and 7 bases respectively, with 12 bases between them. This CDR3 is built from 14 residues. Germline values: CDR1 MNHEY, CDR2 SVGAGI. As DNA, the CDR3 is TGTGCCAGCAGTTACAGGGGATTTAGGAATGAGCAGTTCTTC. Translated: CASSYRGFRNEQFF.

This sequence joins TRBV3-1 and TRBJ1-1, with a tentative D call TRBD1 (6 bases). The CDR3 spans 16 residues. The germline V gene encodes CDR1 LGHDT and CDR2 YNNKEL (reference sequence). V was shortened by 0 bases and J by 1 base, with 12 bases between the two germline ends. CDR3 DNA: TGTGCCAGCAGCCAAGATTTGGGGGGGCCGAACACTGAAGCTTTCTTT. Its translation is CASSQDLGGPNTEAFF.

The rearrangement joins TRBV6-5 to TRBJ2-5, with D possibly TRBD2 on 5 matching bases. The length of the CDR3 is 15 residues. Trimming removed 6 bases from V and 1 base from J, with 15 bases in between. In germline, CDR1 is MNHEY, CDR2 SVGAGI. The CDR3 DNA sequence: TGTGCCAGCAGCAACACTCCGGGGAGCCAAGAGACCCAGTACTTC. Amino acid sequence: CASSNTPGSQETQYF.

The chain employs TRBV7-9 and TRBJ1-2; weak D call: TRBD1 (5 bases). Germline assignment: CDR1 SEHNR and CDR2 FQNEAQ (reference sequence). The CDR3 totals 14 residues. Deletions cut 5 bases from V and 2 bases from J, with 12 bases between. CDR3 DNA sequence: TGTGCCAGCAGCCACCCCGGGGCCAACTATGGCTACACCTTC. This gives the protein CASSHPGANYGYTF.

This CDR3 is CASSNRQAKSTDTQYF. As DNA, the CDR3 is TGTGCCAGCAGCAACAGACAGGCGAAATCCACAGATACGCAGTATTTT. The chain carries TRBV7-9 and TRBJ2-3; D is possibly TRBD1 (6 bases). This CDR3 comprises 16 residues. Trimming took 5 bases from V and 2 from J, leaving 17 bases between them. Germline assignment: CDR1 SEHNR and CDR2 FQNEAQ (reference sequence). Filled out from reference TRBV7-9 and TRBJ2-3, the complete variable domain reads DTGVSQNPRHKITKRGQNVTFRCDPISEHNRLYWYRQTLGQGPEFLTYFQNEAQLEKSRLLSDRFSAERPKGSFSTLEIQRTEQGDSAMYLCASSNRQAKSTDTQYFGPGTRLTVL.

The gene calls are TRBV15 and TRBJ2-7; D could derive from TRBD1 or TRBD2 (6 bases each). CDR1 is LNHNV and CDR2 is YYDKDF in the germline V gene (reference sequence). The V end lost 5 bases, the J end lost 4 bases, and 15 bases lay between the germline ends. The CDR3 is 14 amino acids. CDR3 nucleotides: TGTGCCACCAGCGGCGTGGAGGGGGGATACGAGCAGTACTTC. It yields the protein CATSGVEGGYEQYF.

The chain employs TRBV7-9 and TRBJ2-7; no clear D. The length of the CDR3 is 14 residues. Germline V gene sequence: CDR1 SEHNR, CDR2 FQNEAQ (reference sequence). The V end lost 1 base, the J end lost 1 base, and 8 bases lay between the germline ends. CDR3 protein: CASSLGLGSYEQYF. CDR3 in DNA: TGTGCCAGCAGCTTAGGTCTAGGATCCTACGAGCAGTACTTC.